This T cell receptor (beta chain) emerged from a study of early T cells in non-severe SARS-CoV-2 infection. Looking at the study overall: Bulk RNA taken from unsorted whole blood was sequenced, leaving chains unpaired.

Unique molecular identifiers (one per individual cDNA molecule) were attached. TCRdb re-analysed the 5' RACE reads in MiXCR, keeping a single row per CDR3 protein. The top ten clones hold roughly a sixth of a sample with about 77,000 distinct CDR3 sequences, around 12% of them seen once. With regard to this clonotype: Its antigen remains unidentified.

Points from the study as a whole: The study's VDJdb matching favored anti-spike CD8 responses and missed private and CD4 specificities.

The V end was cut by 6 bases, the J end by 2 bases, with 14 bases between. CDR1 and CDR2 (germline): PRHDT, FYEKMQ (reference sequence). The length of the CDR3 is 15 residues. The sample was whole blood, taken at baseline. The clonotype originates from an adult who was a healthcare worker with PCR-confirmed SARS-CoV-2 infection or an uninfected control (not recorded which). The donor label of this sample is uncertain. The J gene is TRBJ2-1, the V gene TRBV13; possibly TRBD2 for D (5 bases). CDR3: CASSSSAYPYNEQFF. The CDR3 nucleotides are TGTGCCAGCAGTAGTAGCGCCTACCCCTACAATGAGCAGTTCTTC.